The rows below give T cell receptor beta chains drawn from one sample of a study of CD8+ T cells in alopecia areata. TCRdb's table, derived via immunoSEQ multiplex PCR, lists solely in-frame clones and lacks some. The data hold some 95,000 clones, with over 40% observed a single time. The sequenced sample was CD4+ T cells sorted from blood. Receptor source: a human donor with alopecia areata. Each CDR3 is given with its conserved first and last residue. Fields, in order: D gene, J gene, V gene, clone size, CDR3 DNA, CDR3 protein. D genes are given only for firm matches. Clone size is not always given. Where it is, it says once, few, many or a class for expanded clones.

>NA|TRBJ1-5|TRBV29-1|few
TGCAGCGTTTCAGGTGAGGATCAGCCCCAGCATTTT
CSVSGEDQPQHF
>TRBD1|TRBJ2-3|TRBV29-1|few
TGCAGCGTTACCCCCGACAGGGGGACCACAGATACGCAGTATTTT
CSVTPDRGTTDTQYF
>NA|TRBJ2-3|TRBV5-1|NA
TGCGCCAGCAGCTTGGCTGGCCAACTGACAGATACGCAGTATTTT
CASSLAGQLTDTQYF
>NA|TRBJ1-1|TRBV29-1|NA
TGCAGCGTTGAACGACAGCTGAACACTGAAGCTTTCTTT
CSVERQLNTEAFF
>NA|TRBJ2-1|TRBV5-4|NA
TGTGCCAGCAGCTTGGCCGGCCAAGAGCAGTTCTTC
CASSLAGQEQFF
>NA|TRBJ2-3|TRBV28|NA
TGTGCCAGCAGTCGTCCGGTTGCGGGGAACACAGATACGCAGTATTTT
CASSRPVAGNTDTQYF
>NA|TRBJ1-1|TRBV5-1|NA
TGCGCCAGCAGATCCGACGGCATGAACACTGAAGCTTTCTTT
CASRSDGMNTEAFF
>NA|TRBJ2-1|TRBV29-1|NA
TGCAGCTTTGGGGGCATGGCGGGAGTTGTGGGTGAGCAGTTCTTC
CSFGGMAGVVGEQFF
>NA|TRBJ2-2|TRBV7-9|few
TGTGCCAGCAGCCGCAACACCGGGGAGCTGTTTTTT
CASSRNTGELFF
>NA|TRBJ2-7|TRBV30|once
TGTGCCTGGAGTAGGGACCGTTATAGGTACGAGCAGTACTTC
CAWSRDRYRYEQYF
>TRBD2|TRBJ2-1|TRBV11-1|NA
TGTGCCAGCAGCTTAGTGATCGGGAGGGGCGATGAGCAGTTCTTC
CASSLVIGRGDEQFF
>TRBD2|TRBJ2-1|TRBV7-2|NA
TGTGCCAGCAGCACGGGACTAGCTTACAATGAGCAGTTCTTC
CASSTGLAYNEQFF